These 10 T cell receptor beta chains came from one sample sequenced in a study of blood T cell repertoires in COVID-19. TCRdb keeps only in-frame clones here, not all; method: immunoSEQ multiplex PCR. The data contain about 42,000 clones, approximately 88% of them seen just once; the ten biggest clones take up about 0.4%. The sample consisted of peripheral blood. The receptors stem from a human donor in a cohort sampled during active COVID-19.

The chain carries TRBV5-1 and TRBJ1-2; a possible D gene is TRBD1 (5 bases). Germline V lookup: CDR1 SGHRS, CDR2 YFSETQ. Trimming cost V 0 bases and J 7 bases, with 13 bases left between them. This CDR3 spans 14 amino acids. This CDR3 is CASSLAGTGVGYTF. CDR3 bases: TGCGCCAGCAGCTTGGCCGGGACTGGTGTTGGCTACACCTTC. The full variable domain, in which reference TRBV5-1 and TRBJ1-2 provide the parts outside the CDR3, is KAGVTQTPRYLIKTRGQQVTLSCSPISGHRSVSWYQQTPGQGLQFLFEYFSETQRNKGNFPGRFSGRQFSNSRSEMNVSTLELGDSALYLCASSLAGTGVGYTFGSGTRLTVV.

V and J are TRBV7-8 and TRBJ1-4, with 7 positions matching TRBD1. J lost 6 bases, V lost 6 bases, and 10 bases had no gene match. The germline CDR1 and CDR2 sequences are SGHVS and FQNEAQ. CDR3 length: 15 amino acids. CDR3 sequence: CASSSARTGDEKLFF. The CDR3 DNA reads as TGTGCCAGCAGTTCTGCCAGAACAGGGGATGAAAAACTGTTTTTT.

V usage is TRBV19 and J usage is TRBJ1-1; no clear D. Germline CDR1 reads LNHDA; CDR2 reads SQIVND (reference sequence). The CDR3 loop spans 13 amino acids. The germline V and J ends were trimmed by 5 bases and 0 bases, with 7 bases remaining between them. The DNA of the CDR3 is TGTGCCAGTAGTGCGAACGTGAACACTGAAGCTTTCTTT. This encodes CASSANVNTEAFF.

This clone was counted once. The chain employs TRBV5-1 and TRBJ2-4, with a tentative D call TRBD2 (6 bases). CDR3 length: 14 residues. Germline V gene lookup returns CDR1 SGHRS and CDR2 YFSETQ. Trimming took 0 bases from V and 5 from J, leaving 9 bases between them. The CDR3 region is CASSLGGAENIQYF. As DNA, the CDR3 is TGCGCCAGCAGCTTGGGCGGGGCCGAAAACATTCAGTACTTC.

This clone was observed once. The rearrangement joins TRBV3-1 (or the pseudogene TRBV3-2) to TRBJ2-1, with TRBD2 matching 11 bases. Losses at the gene ends were 4 bases for V and 3 bases for J; bases not matched to a gene: 5. This CDR3 is 16 amino acids long. CDR1 and CDR2 from the germline V gene are LGHDT and YNNKEL (reference sequence). CDR3 sequence: CASSRTTSGGYNEQFF. CDR3 nucleotide sequence: TGTGCCAGCAGCCGCACAACTAGCGGGGGCTACAATGAGCAGTTCTTC.

The chain recombines TRBV18 with TRBJ1-2; 10 positions match TRBD1. Per germline, CDR1 KGHSH and CDR2 LQKENI. Trimming removed 6 bases from V and 5 bases from J; junction bases left unmatched: 9. CDR3 size: 15 residues. The CDR3 region has the DNA TGTGCCAGCTCCCCCGGGACAGGGGAAGGATATGGCTACACCTTC. As protein: CASSPGTGEGYGYTF. Filled out from reference TRBV18 and TRBJ1-2, the complete variable domain reads NAGVMQNPRHLVRRRGQEARLRCSPMKGHSHVYWYRQLPEEGLKFMVYLQKENIIDESGMPKERFSAEFPKEGPSILRIQQVVRGDSAAYFCASSPGTGEGYGYTFGSGTRLTVV.

CDR3 in DNA: TGTGCCAGCAGTTACTCGGGGCAGGGTGGATCACCCCTCCACTTT. This translates into CASSYSGQGGSPLHF. The V gene is TRBV6-5, the J gene TRBJ1-6; possible D gene TRBD1, 5 bases. The V gene lost 0 bases and the J gene lost 10 bases, with 13 bases spanning the gap. The CDR3 has 15 amino acids. Germline-derived CDR1 and CDR2 are MNHEY and SVGAGI.

This clone has a single count. V usage is TRBV10-2 and J usage is TRBJ1-2, with a tentative D call TRBD1 (5 bases). Looked up from germline, CDR1 is WSHSY and CDR2 is SAAADI. CDR3 size: 14 residues. The germline V and J ends were trimmed by 0 bases and 6 bases, with 11 bases remaining between them. The CDR3 DNA sequence: TGCGCCAGCAGTGAGTCGACAGTCTCCGATGGCTACACCTTC. As protein: CASSESTVSDGYTF.

The chain has TRBV7-9 and TRBJ1-6; D is perhaps TRBD1 (6 bases). Germline lookup yields CDR1 SEHNR and CDR2 FQNEAQ (reference sequence). The CDR3 sequence is 18 residues long. V was shortened by 1 base and J by 6 bases, with 19 bases between the two germline ends. The DNA of the CDR3 is TGTGCCAGCAGCTTAGACCGGTGGGGGGGGCCTCCTAATTCACCCCTCCACTTT. Its protein product is CASSLDRWGGPPNSPLHF. Supplemented by reference TRBV7-9 and TRBJ1-6, the full variable domain reads DTGVSQNPRHKITKRGQNVTFRCDPISEHNRLYWYRQTLGQGPEFLTYFQNEAQLEKSRLLSDRFSAERPKGSFSTLEIQRTEQGDSAMYLCASSLDRWGGPPNSPLHFGNGTRLTVT.

The rearrangement links TRBV28 to TRBJ1-3; D is ambiguous. This CDR3 is built from 15 residues. Germline V lookup: CDR1 MDHEN, CDR2 SYDVKM. V lost 3 bases to trimming and J lost 0 bases, with 9 bases between them. The CDR3, as DNA: TGTGCCAGCAGTTTCACTGCCCTCTCTGGAAACACCATATATTTT. Residues: CASSFTALSGNTIYF.